Listed here are 27 T cell receptor beta chains from one sample, sequenced in a study of T cell repertoires in cytomegalovirus infection. These receptors are not linked to any known antigen. Using its own MiXCR run on the reads, TCRdb lists one record per CDR3 protein. The sample consists of 650,000 to 900,000 distinct CDR3 sequences, approximately 29% of them appearing once. The sample here was cultured CD8+ T cells from PBMCs, taken from culture after CMV antigen stimulation. Receptors were obtained from a human donor in good health (CMV status not recorded). Some clones in this sample may be carry-over from other donors' samples.

This clonotype appeared a few times. The chain links TRBV7-9 to TRBJ2-5; D unclear. The CDR3 is made up of 11 amino acids. Germline V gives CDR1 SEHNR, CDR2 FQNEAQ (reference sequence). V was cut by 8 bases and J by 5 bases, with 9 bases left in between. The DNA of the CDR3 is TGTGCCAGCCGGATGTTGGAGACCCAGTACTTC. This translates into CASRMLETQYF.

The chain uses TRBV6-6 and TRBJ2-7, with 14 bases lining up with TRBD2. Germline lookup yields CDR1 MNHNY and CDR2 SVGAGI (reference sequence). V dropped 5 bases and J dropped 2; count of bases not matched to a gene: 11. The CDR3 has 18 amino acids. CDR3 coding DNA: TGTGCCAGCAGTGTGGCCCTACCGACTAGCGGGGGGGCCTACGAGCAGTACGTC. This gives the protein CASSVALPTSGGAYEQYV.

This clonotype was recorded many times. The V gene is TRBV6-2 or TRBV6-3, the J gene TRBJ2-7; possibly TRBD1 for D (5 bases). CDR3 size: 15 residues. CDR1 MNHEY and CDR2 SVGEGT come from the germline V gene. With 8 bases removed from V and 0 bases from J, the gap between germline ends came to 17 bases. CDR3 amino acids: CASSKGAESSYEQYV. CDR3 nucleotide sequence: TGTGCCAGCTCCAAAGGGGCGGAGAGCTCCTACGAGCAGTACGTC.

This clonotype occurred many times. This chain connects TRBV7-9 to TRBJ2-2; D may be TRBD2 (5 bases). V was trimmed by 3 bases and J by 0 bases, leaving 8 bases between them. CDR3 size: 15 residues. Per germline, CDR1 SEHNR and CDR2 FQNEAQ (reference sequence). The CDR3 nucleotides are TGTGCCAGCAGCTTGGAGGCCTCGAACACCGGGGAGCTGTTTTTT. As protein: CASSLEASNTGELFF.

This clonotype was recorded only once. CDR3 nucleotides: TGTGCCAGCAGCCTAGTACAGGGGGACTCTGGAAACACCATATATTTT. The encoded protein is CASSLVQGDSGNTIYF. This sequence joins TRBV6-5 and TRBJ1-3; TRBD1 aligns across 8 bases. This CDR3 region has 16 residues. V shed 6 bases, J shed 0 bases, and the junction held 7 bases outside the gene matches. Germline V gene sequence: CDR1 MNHEY, CDR2 SVGAGI.

This clonotype was found a few times. The chain combines TRBV6-6 with TRBJ2-7, with 9 bases lining up with TRBD1. Losses at the gene ends were 5 bases for V and 2 bases for J; bases not matched to a gene: 10. Germline V gives CDR1 MNHNY, CDR2 SVGAGI (reference sequence). The CDR3 sequence is 16 residues long. CDR3 protein: CASSLGQGFFTYEQYV. The DNA for the CDR3 is TGTGCCAGCAGTCTGGGACAGGGTTTTTTCACCTACGAGCAGTACGTC.

J is TRBJ2-7 and V is TRBV7-6, with TRBD1 as a possible D gene (5 bases). The germline V and J ends were trimmed by 9 bases and 3 bases, with 12 bases remaining between them. In germline, CDR1 is SGHVS, CDR2 FNYEAQ. The CDR3 runs 12 residues. In DNA, the CDR3 is TGTGCCAGGAGTTTAGGGGACTACGAGCAGTACTTC. Its protein is CARSLGDYEQYF.

This clonotype showed up just a few times. The chain recombines TRBV7-2 with TRBJ1-3, with D perhaps TRBD1 (6 bases). V was cut by 2 bases and J by 2 bases, with 16 bases left in between. The CDR3 covers 17 residues. Per germline, CDR1 SGHTA and CDR2 FQGNSA. The DNA for the CDR3 is TGTGCCAGCAGCTTAAGTGGTCTACAGGGTCCTGGAAACACCATATATTTT. Translated: CASSLSGLQGPGNTIYF.

This clonotype was recorded a few times. The genes are TRBV7-9 and TRBJ2-1, with TRBD2 matching 13 bases. The CDR3 is 16 amino acids. V lost 6 bases and J lost 8; bases outside the gene matches: 10. Germline CDR1 and CDR2: SEHNR and FQNEAQ (reference sequence). The CDR3, as DNA: TGTGCCAGCAGTCGTACTAGCGGGGGGGCCAGGGATGAGCAGTTCTTC. Translating gives CASSRTSGGARDEQFF.

The CDR3 here is CSARGRDRGVMNTEAFF. The CDR3 bases are TGCAGTGCTAGGGGCCGGGACAGGGGGGTTATGAACACTGAAGCTTTCTTT. The chain couples TRBV20-1 to TRBJ1-1; 11 bases fit TRBD1. Trimming removed 3 bases from V and 0 bases from J; junction bases left unmatched: 9. Germline V gene lookup returns CDR1 DFQATT and CDR2 SNEGSKA (reference sequence). This CDR3 contains 17 residues.

On this clonotype itself: Given a much more abundant clone one base away, this may be a read error. V and J are TRBV11-2 and TRBJ1-5, with TRBD1 matching 8 bases. The germline V gene has CDR1 SGHAT and CDR2 FQNNGV. The CDR3 totals 13 residues. CDR3 residues: CTSSPGGPARKHF. The CDR3 DNA sequence: TGTACCAGCAGCCCAGGGGGCCCAGCCCGAAAGCATTTT.

Comments on this clonotype: A much larger clone lies a single base off, so this may be a read error. The rearrangement uses TRBV2 and TRBJ1-1; D unclear. The CDR3 totals 11 residues. From germline, CDR1 is SNHLY and CDR2 FYNNEI. The DNA of the CDR3 is TGTGTCAGCACGGAGAACACTGAAGCTTTCTTT. Its translation: CVSTENTEAFF.

The rearrangement joins TRBV20-1 to TRBJ2-7, with 12 bases fitting TRBD2. Germline loops: CDR1 DFQATT, CDR2 SNEGSKA (reference sequence). There are 14 residues in the CDR3. The trim removed 0 bases at V and 6 bases at J, leaving 3 bases unmatched. The CDR3 coding sequence is TGCAGTGCTAGAGATCTAGCGGGGGGGCCCGAGCAGTACTTC. Translation gives CSARDLAGGPEQYF.

The sample holds a few counts of this clonotype. The genes are TRBV5-4 and TRBJ2-5, with TRBD1 matching over 7 bases. This CDR3 has 14 amino acids. V lost 4 bases to trimming and J lost 5 bases; unmatched junction nucleotides: 8. CDR1 and CDR2 (germline): SGHNT, YYREEE (reference sequence). The CDR3, as DNA: TGTGCCAGCAGCAGAAACAGGGGTGGGGAGACCCAGTACTTC. This encodes CASSRNRGGETQYF.

This clonotype was counted only a few times. This chain connects TRBV4-1 to TRBJ1-6; 7 bases match TRBD1. The germline V gene encodes CDR1 MGHRA and CDR2 YSYEKL. J lost 10 bases, V lost 0 bases, and 6 bases had no gene match. The CDR3 covers 15 residues. In DNA form, the CDR3 reads TGCGCCAGCAGCCAAGATAGGGGGCTCGGATCACCCCTCCACTTT. Encoded protein: CASSQDRGLGSPLHF.

V is TRBV14 and J is TRBJ2-7, with D possibly being TRBD1 (6 bases). The V gene lost 4 bases and the J gene lost 3 bases, with 13 bases spanning the gap. The CDR3 loop spans 14 amino acids. The germline V gene has CDR1 SGHDN and CDR2 FVKESK. The CDR3: CASSPQGLDYEQYF. Written as DNA, the CDR3 is TGTGCCAGCAGCCCTCAGGGGCTGGACTACGAGCAGTACTTC.

The chain carries TRBV19 and TRBJ1-1, with D tentatively TRBD1 (5 bases). Germline CDR1 and CDR2: LNHDA and SQIVND (reference sequence). The V end lost 6 bases, the J end lost 0 bases, and 14 bases lay between the germline ends. The CDR3 sequence is 15 residues long. This CDR3 is CASSNLGRLNTEAFF. The DNA for the CDR3 is TGTGCCAGTAGCAACCTGGGACGGCTGAACACTGAAGCTTTCTTT.

This clonotype was detected many times. The chain joins TRBV7-9 to TRBJ2-7; 9 positions match TRBD1. CDR3 size: 17 residues. The V segment lost 4 bases and the J segment 4 bases; nucleotides outside the gene matches: 14. Germline values: CDR1 SEHNR, CDR2 FQNEAQ (reference sequence). CDR3 nucleotides: TGTGCCAGCAGCTCACCGTCCGGGACAGGGAACTCGTACGAGCAGTACGTC. Translating it yields CASSSPSGTGNSYEQYV.

This clonotype was seen many times. The chain is built from TRBV7-6 and TRBJ2-1, with 9 bases lining up with TRBD1. This CDR3 has 15 residues. V lost 5 bases, J lost 1 base, and 3 bases stayed unmatched. The V gene's germline CDR1 is SGHVS and CDR2 FNYEAQ. CDR3 nucleotides: TGTGCCAGCAGCCCCGACAGGGGGTCCTACAATGAGCAGTTCTTC. It specifies CASSPDRGSYNEQFF.

On this clonotype itself: A far larger clone differs by one base, so this is likely a read error. The chain uses TRBV6-2 or TRBV6-3 and TRBJ2-5, with TRBD2 matching 9 bases. The CDR3 is 13 residues long. Germline CDR1 and CDR2: MNHEY and SVGEGT. With 8 bases clipped from V and 2 bases from J, the junction kept 3 bases outside the gene matches. This chain's CDR3 is CASRLAGQETQYF. CDR3 DNA: TGTGCCAGCCGCCTAGCGGGGCAAGAGACCCAGTACTTC.

V and J are TRBV19 and TRBJ2-1; 9 bases fit TRBD2. Germline loops: CDR1 LNHDA, CDR2 SQIVND (reference sequence). The J segment lost 6 bases and the V segment lost 7 bases, leaving 7 bases of the junction unmatched. This CDR3 has 14 residues. The CDR3 region has the DNA TGTGCCAGTACGGTGGCGGGGGGGGCCAATGAGCAGTTCTTC. It yields the protein CASTVAGGANEQFF.

The V call is TRBV19, the J call TRBJ2-3; 11 bases agree with TRBD2. V gave up 7 bases and J gave up 2 bases; unmatched junction bases: 11. The length of the CDR3 is 17 residues. Per germline, CDR1 LNHDA and CDR2 SQIVND (reference sequence). The chain's CDR3 is CASTSSGGQLVTDTQYF. The CDR3 nucleotides are TGTGCCAGTACCTCTAGCGGGGGGCAATTAGTCACAGATACGCAGTATTTT.

This clonotype was detected ten times or more. The chain employs TRBV7-6 and TRBJ1-4, with D uncertain. Germline V gene sequence: CDR1 SGHVS, CDR2 FNYEAQ. CDR3 length equals 14 residues. V lost 1 base, J lost 3 bases, and 6 bases lay in between. The CDR3 region is CASSLDVSNEKLFF. The CDR3 bases are TGTGCCAGCAGCTTAGACGTTTCTAATGAAAAACTGTTTTTT.

The chain links TRBV5-5 to TRBJ1-6; 7 nucleotides align to TRBD1. The length of the CDR3 is 15 residues. The V gene's germline CDR1 is SGHKS and CDR2 YYEKEE (reference sequence). The V segment lost 3 bases and the J segment 8 bases; nucleotides outside the gene matches: 8. CDR3 residues: CASSSWDSSYSPLHF. CDR3 bases: TGTGCCAGCAGCTCCTGGGACAGTTCGTATTCACCCCTCCACTTT. The full variable domain, completed using reference TRBV5-5 and TRBJ1-6, is DAGVTQSPTHLIKTRGQQVTLRCSPISGHKSVSWYQQVLGQGPQFIFQYYEKEERGRGNFPDRFSARQFPNYSSELNVNALLLGDSALYLCASSSWDSSYSPLHFGNGTRLTVT.

A single count supports this clonotype. J is TRBJ2-7 and V is TRBV4-1, with TRBD1 matching over 10 bases. Germline V gives CDR1 MGHRA, CDR2 YSYEKL. The CDR3 sequence is 19 residues long. With V trimmed by 4 bases and J by 4 bases, 19 bases remained unmatched. CDR3 residues: CASSLEPGTGDAFRYEQYF. The CDR3 DNA sequence: TGCGCCAGCAGCCTCGAACCCGGGACAGGGGACGCCTTTCGGTACGAGCAGTACTTC.

The chain recombines TRBV7-6 with TRBJ2-7; tentative D call: TRBD2 (6 bases). The length of the CDR3 is 14 residues. Germline loops: CDR1 SGHVS, CDR2 FNYEAQ. V shed 3 bases and J shed 5 bases, with 14 bases lying between them. The CDR3 nucleotides are TGTGCCAGCAGCTTCGGGGGTCGGATCGACGAGCAGTACTTC. It codes for CASSFGGRIDEQYF.

With regard to this clonotype: This may arise from a read error, as a much more abundant clone is one base away. This chain joins TRBV7-8 and TRBJ2-3; D may correspond to TRBD1 or TRBD2 (6 bases each). CDR3 length equals 16 residues. The germline gives CDR1 SGHVS, CDR2 FQNEAQ. The CDR3 sequence: CANSLRGTRHTDTQYF. CDR3 DNA: TGTGCCAACAGCTTACGCGGGACAAGACACACAGATACGCAGTATTTT.